This is a list of T cell receptor beta chains from one sample in a study of OX40 agonist ivuxolimab in advanced cancers. Sequencing used immunoSEQ multiplex PCR; TCRdb keeps in-frame clones, though not all of them. Of tens of thousands of clones in the sample, over 85% were seen once. Here the sequenced sample was CD4+ or CD8+ T cells sorted from blood, taken in a trial of the OX40 agonist ivuxolimab. Receptors were obtained from an adult with an advanced solid tumor such as melanoma, head and neck, liver or kidney cancer. Both conserved end residues are part of each CDR3. Some rows mark clone size as missing; the rest say once, few, many or name a class of expanded clone.

v_gene	abundance	CDR3aa
TRBV7-7	.	CASSSGQGVEQYF
TRBV25-1	once	CASSTKQGVEKLFF
TRBV5-1	once	CASSFSGQRNQPQHF
TRBV1	.	CTSSHPPADYNEQFF
TRBV6-5	.	CASSSPGLFYNEQFF
TRBV29-1	.	CSGGLLEETQYF
TRBV6-6	.	CASSQERAQHF
TRBV7-2	.	CASHRDKETQYF
TRBV6-5	.	CATAETTDTQYF
TRBV7-2	.	CASRLTSGRTYEQYF
TRBV11-3	.	CASSLGTASYNEQFF
TRBV10-1	.	CASSESTGGTDTQYF
TRBV7-3	.	CASSRAGTSGLNEQFF
TRBV4-1	.	CASGRPGQTNNYGYTF
TRBV7-9	.	CASGAGQRARAGTQYF
TRBV5-1	.	CASSLVGQAKETQYF
TRBV9	.	CASSPQPRSSGNTIYF
TRBV29-1	.	CSVTPGGTDTQYF
TRBV18	.	CASSPDRRPTGEQYF
TRBV5-1	.	CASSLSGRRGDTQYF
TRBV18	.	CASSPKYGQGNEKLFF
TRBV4-3	.	CASSHYPGPGRANEQFF
TRBV11-2	once	CASSLEGSLTGETYTF
TRBV5-4	.	CASSIGLAGGRDTQYF
TRBV5-1	.	CASSLDEWARAETQYF
TRBV28	.	CASRRTGSYNEQFF
TRBV5-1	.	CASISDRRAGDEQFF
TRBV9	.	CASSVGPRAAQYF
TRBV15	.	CATSRGIGRQNTEAFF
TRBV6-5	.	CASSRSRGYEQYF
TRBV7-3	.	CASSLNRASGRTGELFF
TRBV28	.	CASSRTDSNQPQHF
TRBV19	once	CASSTGQGAYEQYF
TRBV7-2	.	CASSAYLGQAYEQYF
TRBV7-2	.	CASSPLAGGYEQYF
TRBV4-3	.	CASSQDLTGVGQETQYF
TRBV11-3	once	CASSLRGGASSYNEQFF
TRBV28	.	CASRRGQGITYEQYF
TRBV12-5	.	CASGFLGYEQYF
TRBV15	.	CATSRDTQETQYF
TRBV30	.	CAWSTRDTLIWTQYF
TRBV28	.	CASSPSRGVAYNNEQFF
TRBV7-8	.	CASSPMGLLSYEQYF
TRBV6-1	.	CASSEALRGRTEAFF
TRBV7-2	.	CASSLSVTSTDTQYF
TRBV5-4	.	CASSLNGQSAYEQYF
TRBV11-2	.	CASSLTDSPYNEQFF
TRBV6-1	once	CASSANIIGNQPQHF
TRBV10-3	.	CAIRAGVRETQYF
TRBV6-5	once	CASSYRGLAGALYF
TRBV29-1	.	CSAREGRNGELFF